This T cell receptor (beta chain) was found in a study of shared clonotypes between healthy human individuals. Study background: The composition of the donors was two women and three men aged 18 to 49. CD8 memory received one plate per donor, CD8 naive two, CD4 memory three and CD4 naive three. The study's findings and limits: Few donors limited the genetic and exposure-history diversity represented.

Participating donors were healthy, HIV-negative adults free of recent acute infections or vaccinations. Germline CDR1 is SGHRS and CDR2 is YFSETQ. V lost 0 bases to trimming and J lost 0 bases, with 7 bases between them. This CDR3 is 15 amino acids long. Assay: immunoSEQ multiplex PCR; the TCRdb copy retains only in-frame clones and omits some. The sample shows approximately 1,500,000 clones, around 98% of them seen only once. For this clone: Its antigen remains unidentified.

The rearrangement links TRBV5-1 to TRBJ2-1; D is undetermined. Sequencing was done on a sample of naive CD4+ T cells sorted from blood. Subset described: CD45RA+ positively selected. The TCR comes from a man aged 25-45 years in good health. As DNA, the CDR3 is TGCGCCAGCAGCTTGGACGCGGACTCCTACAATGAGCAGTTCTTC. The encoded protein is CASSLDADSYNEQFF. The entire variable domain, with the rest obtained from reference TRBV5-1 and TRBJ2-1, is as follows: KAGVTQTPRYLIKTRGQQVTLSCSPISGHRSVSWYQQTPGQGLQFLFEYFSETQRNKGNFPGRFSGRQFSNSRSEMNVSTLELGDSALYLCASSLDADSYNEQFFGPGTRLTVL.